This passage covers 15 T cell receptor beta chains from one sample sequenced in a study of blood T cell repertoires in COVID-19. This table comes from immunoSEQ multiplex PCR, and its TCRdb copy is limited to in-frame clones, with some not included. The repertoire has tens of thousands of clones, approximately 90% of them found once; the top ten carry roughly a fifth. Material for sequencing was peripheral blood. These receptors came from a human donor in a cohort sampled during active COVID-19.

The genes are TRBV2 and TRBJ1-1; unclear D gene. Trimming took off 4 bases at V and 11 bases at J, with 26 bases between the two ends. Germline CDR1 SNHLY, CDR2 FYNNEI. The CDR3 has 16 amino acids. The CDR3 here is CASSVDHADLPGKAFF. CDR3 coding DNA: TGTGCCAGCAGTGTCGATCACGCAGATCTGCCCGGGAAGGCTTTCTTT.

This sequence joins TRBV30 and TRBJ2-7, with TRBD2 identical over 7 bases. The V gene's germline CDR1 is GTSNPN and CDR2 SVGIG (reference sequence). With V trimmed by 3 bases and J by 0 bases, 5 bases remained unmatched. The CDR3 has 14 residues. CDR3 amino acids: CAWRLADASYEQYF. CDR3 nucleotide sequence: TGTGCCTGGAGGCTAGCGGATGCCTCCTACGAGCAGTACTTC.

V usage is TRBV5-1 and J usage is TRBJ2-3; 8 nucleotides match TRBD2. J lost 0 bases, V lost 4 bases, and 4 bases had no gene match. The CDR3 totals 15 residues. Germline V lookup: CDR1 SGHRS, CDR2 YFSETQ. CDR3 nucleotide sequence: TGCGCCAGCAGCGTTAGCGGGACTAGCACAGATACGCAGTATTTT. It translates to CASSVSGTSTDTQYF.

This clone occurred once. This chain joins TRBV28 and TRBJ2-6; D is ambiguous. Per the germline V gene, CDR1 is MDHEN and CDR2 is SYDVKM. The V gene lost 5 bases and the J gene lost 3 bases, with 8 bases spanning the gap. CDR3 length equals 14 residues. CDR3 nucleotide sequence: TGTGCCAGCAGTCTCAGAGGTGGGGCCAACGTCCTGACTTTC. Amino acid sequence: CASSLRGGANVLTF.

The chain links TRBV5-1 to TRBJ2-2; 8 bases line up with TRBD1. CDR1 is SGHRS and CDR2 is YFSETQ in the germline V gene. The CDR3 spans 16 residues. J gave up 1 base and V 2 bases, and 4 bases lay outside the gene matches. CDR3 loop: CASSFTTGENTGELFF. The CDR3 nucleotides are TGCGCCAGCAGCTTTACGACAGGGGAGAACACCGGGGAGCTGTTTTTT.

The V gene is TRBV12-3 or TRBV12-4, the J gene TRBJ1-1; D not certain. This CDR3 is 13 amino acids long. Trimming took 5 bases from V and 1 from J, leaving 8 bases between them. The CDR3 is CASSLYENTEAFF. The CDR3 DNA follows: TGTGCCAGCAGTCTATACGAGAACACTGAAGCTTTCTTT.

To note about this clone: This CDR3 is missing its conserved last phenylalanine or tryptophan, likely due to a read error. Because the CDR3's place on the DNA is in doubt, the DNA is left out and the CDR3 is given as listed by TCRdb. V is TRBV15 and J is TRBJ1-1. Germline V gene lookup returns CDR1 LNHNV and CDR2 YYDKDF (reference sequence). The CDR3 is 13 residues long, counting both termini. The CDR3 protein is CATSRDTSTMRAL.

The chain carries TRBV7-9 and TRBJ2-7; 8 nucleotides align to TRBD2. Per the germline V gene, CDR1 is SEHNR and CDR2 is FQNEAQ (reference sequence). The CDR3 is made up of 15 amino acids. Trimming at V came to 1 base and at J to 0 bases, leaving 2 bases not matched to a gene. The CDR3 is CASSLVAGTSYEQYF. DNA of the CDR3: TGTGCCAGCAGCTTAGTAGCGGGGACCTCCTACGAGCAGTACTTC.

The chain couples TRBV6-6 to TRBJ1-1; 7 bases fit TRBD1. V lost 5 bases to trimming and J lost 5 bases; unmatched junction nucleotides: 11. Germline V lookup: CDR1 MNHNY, CDR2 SVGAGI (reference sequence). The CDR3 spans 15 residues. CDR3 DNA: TGTGCCAGCAGTGGCGCGCAAGGGGGACAGACTGAAGCTTTCTTT. This translates into CASSGAQGGQTEAFF.

This chain connects TRBV7-9 to TRBJ1-5; no clear D. This CDR3 region has 10 residues. Germline V gene data show CDR1 as SEHNR and CDR2 as FQNEAQ (reference sequence). Trimming removed 9 bases at V and 4 bases at J, with 4 bases between. DNA for the CDR3: TGTGCCAGGGCTAATCAGCCCCAGCATTTT. Translating gives CARANQPQHF.

CDR3 in amino acids: CASSLAGLVPDTQYF. CDR3 DNA sequence: TGTGCCAGCAGCTTAGCGGGACTAGTCCCAGATACGCAGTATTTT. The chain recombines TRBV7-2 with TRBJ2-3, with TRBD2 matching 8 bases. V trimming: 0 bases; J trimming: 4 bases; junction bases outside the gene matches: 3. Germline V gene lookup returns CDR1 SGHTA and CDR2 FQGNSA. The CDR3 extends over 15 amino acids.

The chain employs TRBV3-1 (or the pseudogene TRBV3-2) and TRBJ2-1; D remains ambiguous. Trimming pared 6 bases from V and 9 bases from J, leaving 12 bases between. This CDR3 region has 12 residues. In germline, CDR1 is LGHDT, CDR2 YNNKEL (reference sequence). The CDR3 here is CASSEKRFEQFF. The CDR3 DNA reads TGTGCCAGCAGTGAAAAGCGTTTTGAGCAGTTCTTC.

Turning to this clone: One end of the junction is discordant with germline, which a read error may explain. The rearrangement joins TRBV27 to TRBJ2-1, with 12 positions matching TRBD2. Per germline, CDR1 MNHEY and CDR2 SMNVEV (reference sequence). The CDR3 is 15 residues long. The CDR3 region is CAGSSGLAGSGEQFF. The CDR3 DNA reads as TGTGCCGGCAGTTCGGGACTAGCGGGCTCGGGCGAGCAGTTCTTC.

This clone was found once. V and J are TRBV6-2 or TRBV6-3 and TRBJ2-7; D unresolved. The CDR3 has 13 residues. The V gene lost 7 bases and the J gene lost 2 bases, with 12 bases spanning the gap. Germline CDR1 reads MNHEY; CDR2 reads SVGEGT. The CDR3 DNA sequence: TGTGCCAGCACCCCCAACGGAGCCTACGAGCAGTACTTC. Amino acids: CASTPNGAYEQYF.

J is TRBJ2-2 and V is TRBV19; TRBD2 matches at 8 bases. Germline CDR1 LNHDA, CDR2 SQIVND (reference sequence). The CDR3 contains 15 residues. Trimming cost V 6 bases and J 6 bases; bases outside gene matches: 9. The CDR3: CASRSGSGRAGELFF. The CDR3 DNA is TGTGCCAGTAGGAGCGGGAGTGGCAGGGCCGGGGAGCTGTTTTTT.